This T cell receptor (beta chain) originates from a study of T-cell memory formation after mild COVID-19. The study, taken as a whole, reports: Clones which contracted sat mainly in CM and EM if CD4+, and in EMRA if CD8+.

CDR3 size: 15 residues. Germline V gene data show CDR1 as SGHRS and CDR2 as YFSETQ. The J segment lost 0 bases and the V segment lost 5 bases, leaving 3 bases of the junction unmatched. Each CDR3 protein gets one entry after TCRdb re-called the 5' RACE reads with MiXCR. The sample includes roughly 450,000 distinct CDR3 sequences, about 20% of them seen just once. The table lists this clonotype with many counts. Its antigen remains unidentified. The clonotype originates from an adult woman who had mild COVID-19 (a few samples of this study predate the infection). Cell type and time point are not known. This chain links TRBV5-1 with TRBJ2-1, with TRBD2 matching over 9 bases. The sample taken for sequencing was PBMCs or a T cell subset sorted from them (not recorded which). In nucleotides, the CDR3 is TGCGCCAGCAGGCTAGCGGGAAGCTCCTACAATGAGCAGTTCTTC. It translates to CASRLAGSSYNEQFF.